This T cell receptor beta chain was captured in a study of technical replicates of blood from a handful of donors. TCRdb's copy holds only in-frame clones and misses some; the assay was immunoSEQ multiplex PCR. The sample has 35,000 to 50,000 clones, over 95% seen once; the top ten hold 0.35% to 0.4%. This sequence originates from a human donor in good health. Sequenced material: T cells isolated from PBMCs.

The CDR3 loop is CASSIGGEGQFF. Here the CDR3 DNA reads TGTGCCAGCAGTATAGGAGGAGAGGGGCAGTTCTTC. V usage is TRBV27 and J usage is TRBJ2-1, with TRBD2 as a possible D gene (5 bases). Deletions cut 5 bases from V and 12 bases from J, with 14 bases between. CDR3 size: 12 residues. The germline V gene encodes CDR1 MNHEY and CDR2 SMNVEV (reference sequence).